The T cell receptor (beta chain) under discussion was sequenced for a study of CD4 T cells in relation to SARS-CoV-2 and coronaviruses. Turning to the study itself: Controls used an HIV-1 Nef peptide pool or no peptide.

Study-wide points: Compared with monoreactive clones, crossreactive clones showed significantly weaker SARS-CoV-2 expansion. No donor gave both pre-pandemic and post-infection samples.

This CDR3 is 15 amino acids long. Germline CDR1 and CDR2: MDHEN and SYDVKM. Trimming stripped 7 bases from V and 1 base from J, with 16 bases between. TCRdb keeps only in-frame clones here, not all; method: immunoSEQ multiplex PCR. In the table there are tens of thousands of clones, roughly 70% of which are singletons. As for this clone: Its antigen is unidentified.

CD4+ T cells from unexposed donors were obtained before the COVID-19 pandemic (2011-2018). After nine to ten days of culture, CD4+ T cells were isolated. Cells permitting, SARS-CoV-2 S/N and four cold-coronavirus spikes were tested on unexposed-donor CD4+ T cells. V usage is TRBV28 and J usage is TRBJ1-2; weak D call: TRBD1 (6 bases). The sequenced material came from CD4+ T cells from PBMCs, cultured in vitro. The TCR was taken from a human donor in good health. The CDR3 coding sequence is TGTGCCAGCACCCAAGGTCAGGGGATTAACTATGGCTACACCTTC. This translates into CASTQGQGINYGYTF.